The 30 T cell receptor beta chains below all came from one sample that was sequenced in a study of human T cells and chemical hapten exposure. TCRdb independently ran MiXCR on the RACE reads; one entry per CDR3 protein. The sample contains approximately 340,000 distinct CDR3 sequences, around 7% of which appear only once. Described time point: patch test 1, 2 weeks after DPC sensitization. The treatment was: therapeutic diphenylcyclopropenone sensitization with weekly scalp DPC. The sequencing used whole blood, collected in connection with sensitization to the hapten diphenylcyclopropenone (DPC). The receptors were gathered from a woman younger than 35 with alopecia areata. Some clones in this sample may be carry-over from other donors' samples.

This clonotype has a handful of counts. The gene calls are TRBV29-1 and TRBJ2-1; possible D gene TRBD1, 6 bases. This CDR3 spans 14 amino acids. Trimming took 4 bases from V and 5 from J, leaving 15 bases between them. Germline-derived CDR1 and CDR2 are SQVTM and ANQGSEA. The CDR3 coding sequence is TGCAGCGTTGTTGGGGACAAGAGGCACAATGAGCAGTTCTTC. Translating it yields CSVVGDKRHNEQFF.

This clonotype was counted between two and nine times. The CDR3 here is CASSFGTRVNSPLHF. Written as DNA, the CDR3 is TGCGCCAGCAGCTTTGGGACACGGGTTAATTCACCCCTCCACTTT. This chain connects TRBV5-1 to TRBJ1-6, with a possible D match to TRBD1 (6 bases). V was pared by 2 bases and J by 6 bases, with 12 bases between. The CDR3 extends over 15 amino acids. Germline loops: CDR1 SGHRS, CDR2 YFSETQ.

This clonotype has a handful of counts. Germline and junction disagree at one end, which may indicate a read error. The J gene is TRBJ2-5, the V gene TRBV7-7; 10 bases are a match to TRBD2. CDR1 is SSHAT and CDR2 is FNYEAQ in the germline V gene (reference sequence). CDR3 size: 17 residues. The DNA for the CDR3 is TGTGCTAGCAGCTTAGTTGGTAGCGGGGGGTCCCAAGAGACCCAGTACTTC. Its protein is CASSLVGSGGSQETQYF.

The chain employs TRBV5-4 and TRBJ2-3; maybe TRBD1 (5 bases). The assigned J gene may be wrong: the sequence end matches TRBJ1-5 better. The CDR3 runs 19 residues. From germline, CDR1 is SGHNT and CDR2 YYREEE (reference sequence). The CDR3 reads CASSLAGLLNGGLTDTQHF. The CDR3 DNA reads as TGTGCCAGCAGCTTGGCCGGGCTCCTCAACGGGGGACTCACAGATACGCAGCATTTT.

This clonotype has a handful of counts. V usage is TRBV20-1 and J usage is TRBJ2-3; D is unclear. The germline CDR1 and CDR2 sequences are DFQATT and SNEGSKA (reference sequence). V was cut by 6 bases and J by 1 base, with 14 bases left in between. This CDR3 region has 14 residues. Here the CDR3 DNA reads TGCAGTGCCTTAGAGACATCGGGCACAGATACGCAGTATTTT. The encoded protein is CSALETSGTDTQYF.

V and J are TRBV20-1 and TRBJ2-7; D may be TRBD1 (5 bases). This CDR3 spans 14 amino acids. Germline values: CDR1 DFQATT, CDR2 SNEGSKA (reference sequence). Trimming left V 1 base short and J 2 bases short, with 12 bases between. In nucleotides, the CDR3 is TGCAGTGCTAGAGTTTCCCAACAGGCCTACGAGCAGTACTTC. Protein: CSARVSQQAYEQYF.

This clonotype was counted many times. The CDR3 DNA follows: TGCAGTGCAGGACAGGGCCCAGGCGGCAATGAAAAACTGTTTTTT. This encodes CSAGQGPGGNEKLFF. The chain is built from TRBV20-1 and TRBJ1-4; 8 nucleotides align to TRBD1. The CDR3 is 15 amino acids. The V gene end was trimmed by 6 bases and the J gene end by 5 bases; junction bases not matched to a gene: 11. Germline V gives CDR1 DFQATT, CDR2 SNEGSKA (reference sequence).

The chain joins TRBV6-5 to TRBJ2-3; 7 nucleotides agree with TRBD1. Germline V gene sequence: CDR1 MNHEY, CDR2 SVGAGI. The CDR3 totals 14 residues. With V trimmed by 1 base and J by 7 bases, 5 bases remained unmatched. The CDR3 here is CASSYFERGHTQYF. CDR3 bases: TGTGCCAGCAGTTACTTCGAGAGGGGGCATACGCAGTATTTT.

This clonotype has more than one count but fewer than ten. This chain uses TRBV6-5 with TRBJ1-3; D perhaps matches TRBD1 (5 bases). Trimming took off 6 bases at V and 0 bases at J, with 9 bases between the two ends. The germline V gene has CDR1 MNHEY and CDR2 SVGAGI. This CDR3 has 14 amino acids. CDR3 sequence: CASRHDSSGNTIYF. The CDR3 bases are TGTGCCAGCAGGCATGACAGCTCTGGAAACACCATATATTTT.

This clonotype was detected only a few times. This chain connects TRBV20-1 to TRBJ1-2; D is possibly TRBD1 (6 bases). Germline V lookup: CDR1 DFQATT, CDR2 SNEGSKA (reference sequence). V gave up 0 bases and J gave up 7 bases, with 12 bases separating them. The CDR3 sequence is 13 residues long. As DNA, the CDR3 is TGCAGTGCTAGAGATGGGGGGGCTGGTGGCTACACCTTC. This codes for CSARDGGAGGYTF.

Only a few counts were recorded for this clonotype. The chain combines TRBV20-1 with TRBJ1-5, with 7 bases identical to TRBD1. With 3 bases clipped from V and 11 bases from J, the junction kept 13 bases outside the gene matches. This CDR3 comprises 14 residues. Germline V lookup: CDR1 DFQATT, CDR2 SNEGSKA (reference sequence). DNA of the CDR3: TGCAGTGCTAGCGTAAACAGGGGTCTGGGGACCCAGCATTTT. Translating it yields CSASVNRGLGTQHF.

In this sample, this clonotype turned up many times. This sequence joins TRBV6-5 and TRBJ2-3; 7 positions agree with TRBD2. The CDR3 length is 16 residues. The V segment lost 8 bases and the J segment 2 bases; nucleotides outside the gene matches: 13. The V gene's germline CDR1 is MNHEY and CDR2 SVGAGI. CDR3 protein: CASYSHIGDYTDTQYF. The CDR3 DNA reads TGTGCCAGCTATTCTCATATAGGGGACTACACAGATACGCAGTATTTT.

Comment on this clonotype: Just one base apart from a much larger clone, this may be a read error. The rearrangement joins TRBV12-3 or TRBV12-4 to TRBJ2-2, with 9 bases aligning to TRBD1. The CDR3 totals 16 residues. V shed 5 bases, J shed 3 bases, and the junction held 7 bases outside the gene matches. The chain's CDR3 is CASSPQGQGHTGELFF. The CDR3 coding sequence is TGTGCCAGCAGTCCCCAGGGACAGGGACACACCGGGGAGCTGTTTTTT.

This clonotype came up a few times. The rearrangement joins TRBV7-2 to TRBJ1-3; 7 nucleotides match TRBD1. The germline V gene has CDR1 SGHTA and CDR2 FQGNSA. Unmatched junction bases numbered 2, after V lost 4 bases and J lost 5 bases. The CDR3 runs to 13 residues. The CDR3 sequence is CASSSDRRNTIYF. The CDR3 nucleotides read TGTGCCAGCAGCTCGGACAGGAGAAACACCATATATTTT.

This clonotype was recorded a few times. The J gene is TRBJ2-4, the V gene TRBV20-1; D is undetermined. This CDR3 has 15 amino acids. V dropped 0 bases and J dropped 0 bases, with 9 bases sitting between them. The V gene's germline CDR1 is DFQATT and CDR2 SNEGSKA (reference sequence). The CDR3 spells CSARDVGVAKNIQYF. CDR3 sequence (DNA): TGCAGTGCTAGAGATGTCGGTGTAGCCAAAAACATTCAGTACTTC.

The sample holds many counts of this clonotype. The V and J genes are TRBV7-9 and TRBJ2-1; 10 bases match TRBD1. Unmatched junction bases numbered 5, after V lost 6 bases and J lost 3 bases. The CDR3 spans 15 residues. The germline V gene encodes CDR1 SEHNR and CDR2 FQNEAQ (reference sequence). The CDR3 DNA is TGTGCCAGCAGTCCTGGGACAGGGGACTACAATGAGCAGTTCTTC. Protein: CASSPGTGDYNEQFF.

This clonotype was seen a few times. This chain joins TRBV7-2 and TRBJ1-1; D might be TRBD1 (5 bases). V shed 5 bases and J shed 9 bases, with 16 bases lying between them. The CDR3 is 13 amino acids. CDR1 and CDR2 (germline): SGHTA, FQGNSA. The DNA of the CDR3 is TGTGCCAGCAGCCGCGTAAACCAGGGTAAAGCTTTCTTT. Its translation: CASSRVNQGKAFF.

This clonotype was seen a single time. The rearrangement joins TRBV5-5 to TRBJ2-7, with a possible D match to TRBD2 (6 bases). The CDR3 is 13 residues long. Trimming removed 0 bases at V and 7 bases at J, with 11 bases between. CDR1 is SGHKS and CDR2 is YYEKEE in the germline V gene (reference sequence). CDR3 amino acids: CASSLGTGREQYF. The CDR3 coding sequence is TGTGCCAGCAGCTTGGGGACGGGGAGGGAGCAGTACTTC.

The chain uses TRBV13 and TRBJ1-1; TRBD1 agrees at 8 bases. Germline V lookup: CDR1 PRHDT, CDR2 FYEKMQ (reference sequence). The CDR3 has 14 residues. J lost 4 bases, V lost 5 bases, and 6 bases had no gene match. In nucleotides, the CDR3 is TGTGCCAGCAGCCACCATACAGGGGGCACTGAAGCTTTCTTT. It encodes CASSHHTGGTEAFF.

CDR3 loop: CASNQDRNSPLHF. The CDR3 coding sequence is TGTGCCAGCAACCAGGACAGAAATTCACCCCTCCACTTT. J is TRBJ1-6 and V is TRBV27; maybe TRBD1 (6 bases). The CDR3 spans 13 residues. Germline-derived CDR1 and CDR2 are MNHEY and SMNVEV (reference sequence). V lost 7 bases and J 7 bases, leaving 11 bases between the germline ends.

Ten or more counts support this clonotype. This rearrangement joins TRBV2 to TRBJ1-2, with 8 bases matching TRBD1. Germline values: CDR1 SNHLY, CDR2 FYNNEI. The CDR3 covers 14 residues. Trimming took 6 bases from V and 7 from J; bases not matched to a gene: 10. The CDR3 coding sequence is TGTGCCAGCAGCCGGGACAGGCTTGTTGGTGGCTACACCTTC. Its protein product is CASSRDRLVGGYTF.

This chain connects TRBV7-2 to TRBJ2-3; TRBD1 aligns across 8 bases. CDR1 is SGHTA, CDR2 FQGNSA, per germline. After removal of 1 base from V and 4 bases from J, the junction contained 4 bases not matched to a gene. This CDR3 has 15 residues. CDR3 nucleotides: TGTGCCAGCAGCTTAGGGACAGGGCGGGCAGATACGCAGTATTTT. Translating it yields CASSLGTGRADTQYF. The full variable domain, completed using reference TRBV7-2 and TRBJ2-3, is GAGVSQSPSNKVTEKGKDVELRCDPISGHTALYWYRQSLGQGLEFLIYFQGNSAPDKSGLPSDRFSAERTGGSVSTLTIQRTQQEDSAVYLCASSLGTGRADTQYFGPGTRLTVL.

The rearrangement uses TRBV27 and TRBJ1-1, with D maybe TRBD1 (6 bases). Germline V CDR1 and CDR2: MNHEY, SMNVEV (reference sequence). CDR3 size: 13 residues. V was shortened by 3 bases and J by 6 bases, with 11 bases between the two germline ends. The DNA for the CDR3 is TGTGCCAGCAGTTTCGGAGGGGGTGCTGAAGCTTTCTTT. Residues: CASSFGGGAEAFF.

The rearrangement links TRBV9 to TRBJ2-5; 9 bases agree with TRBD2. The length of the CDR3 is 15 residues. Per germline, CDR1 SGDLS and CDR2 YYNGEE. The trim removed 6 bases at V and 2 bases at J, leaving 8 bases unmatched. CDR3 sequence: CASTPSGAIQETQYF. For the CDR3, the DNA is TGTGCCAGCACCCCTAGCGGGGCGATTCAAGAGACCCAGTACTTC. Using reference TRBV9 and TRBJ2-5 for the parts outside the CDR3, the full variable domain is DSGVTQTPKHLITATGQRVTLRCSPRSGDLSVYWYQQSLDQGLQFLIQYYNGEERAKGNILERFSAQQFPDLHSELNLSSLELGDSALYFCASTPSGAIQETQYFGPGTRLLVL.

V gene TRBV11-2 combines with J gene TRBJ1-1; perhaps TRBD1 as D (6 bases). The V gene's germline CDR1 is SGHAT and CDR2 FQNNGV. This CDR3 region has 16 residues. V lost 3 bases to trimming and J lost 1 base, with 15 bases between them. The CDR3 sequence: CASSFRGVRPNTEAFF. The CDR3 DNA reads as TGTGCCAGCAGCTTTAGGGGGGTCCGCCCGAACACTGAAGCTTTCTTT.

The chain couples TRBV6-2 or TRBV6-3 to TRBJ1-2, with unresolved D. The V end lost 2 bases, the J end lost 6 bases, and 10 bases lay between the germline ends. The CDR3 runs 13 residues. Germline loops: CDR1 MNHEY, CDR2 SVGEGT. DNA for the CDR3: TGTGCCAGCAGTTACGGCAGGAGCAATGGCTACACCTTC. Protein product: CASSYGRSNGYTF.

The V call is TRBV10-3, the J call TRBJ2-2, with D unclear. With 8 bases removed from V and 1 base from J, the gap between germline ends came to 11 bases. Germline V CDR1 and CDR2: ENHRY, SYGVKD. The CDR3 sequence is 14 residues long. The CDR3 sequence: CAIGTLMNTGELFF. CDR3 coding DNA: TGTGCCATCGGAACACTTATGAACACCGGGGAGCTGTTTTTT.

The chain couples TRBV5-1 to TRBJ1-2, with 7 bases identical to TRBD1. The V gene's germline CDR1 is SGHRS and CDR2 YFSETQ. The V segment lost 0 bases and the J segment 4 bases; nucleotides outside the gene matches: 0. This CDR3 is 13 amino acids long. The CDR3 sequence is CASSLGDSYGYTF. CDR3 DNA: TGCGCCAGCAGCTTGGGGGACAGCTATGGCTACACCTTC.

In this sample, this clonotype turned up many times. The chain couples TRBV7-9 to TRBJ2-2; TRBD2 might be the D (7 bases). V was trimmed by 1 base and J by 6 bases, leaving 15 bases between them. Per the germline V gene, CDR1 is SEHNR and CDR2 is FQNEAQ (reference sequence). The CDR3 is 16 amino acids. CDR3 in DNA: TGTGCCAGCAGCTTAGGCGGGGGCATTAGCGCCGGGGAGCTGTTTTTT. It specifies CASSLGGGISAGELFF.

This clonotype was counted a few times. This chain uses TRBV4-2 with TRBJ2-3, with TRBD2 matching 9 bases. The V and J ends lost 2 bases and 1 base, in that order; junction bases with no gene match: 4. Germline V gene data show CDR1 as LGHNA and CDR2 as YNFKEQ. The CDR3 runs to 16 residues. Here the CDR3 reads CASSQRASGGTDTQYF. The CDR3 DNA is TGTGCCAGCAGCCAACGAGCTAGCGGGGGCACAGATACGCAGTATTTT.